This T cell receptor beta chain was captured in a study of beta chain features in type 1 diabetes. TCRB transcripts that were expressed got sequenced, as all of the isolated RNA had been reverse transcribed. Method: immunoSEQ multiplex PCR; TCRdb's copy keeps in-frame clones and lacks some. This sample has fewer than 450,000 clones, with roughly 12% found just once. Study results and limitations: Across all four CD4+ subsets, people with type 1 diabetes showed modestly shorter TCRB CDR3s.

This clone was picked up many times. Its specificity is unknown. The sequence was collected from a young woman with type 1 diabetes. The sample taken for sequencing was naive CD4+ T cells from blood.

The CDR3 region is CASSRLAGEGEQFF. The CDR3 nucleotides are TGTGCCAGCTCACGTCTAGCGGGAGAGGGTGAGCAGTTCTTC. The chain employs TRBV18 and TRBJ2-1, with 10 bases aligning to TRBD2. V gave up 4 bases and J gave up 9 bases; unmatched junction bases: 6. The CDR3 runs 14 residues. The germline V gene encodes CDR1 KGHSH and CDR2 LQKENI.